These T cell receptor beta chains were read from a single sample in a study of shared clonotypes between healthy human individuals. Produced via immunoSEQ multiplex PCR; TCRdb's table is partial and in-frame only. The sample has over 1.4 million clones; around 95% are singletons. Sequencing was carried out using naive CD4+ T cells sorted from blood. The receptors were sampled from a man under 40 in good health. The CDR3 runs from the conserved cysteine through the conserved F or W. The order of the fields is clone size, J gene, V gene, D gene, CDR3 DNA, CDR3 protein. A D gene is named only where the DNA matches it firmly. A clone size is listed for some rows: how often the clone was seen (once, few, many), or a class if it is expanded.

>.|TRBJ1-1|TRBV30|.
TGTGCCTGGAGTGTTATCTCCACTGAAGCTTTCTTT
CAWSVISTEAFF
>.|TRBJ1-3|TRBV19|TRBD1
TGTGCCAGTCAGGGGACAGGACTTTCTGGAAACACCATATATTTT
CASQGTGLSGNTIYF
>.|TRBJ1-4|TRBV7-2|.
TGTGCCAGCAGCTCTGGACTACAGCCCACTAATGAAAAACTGTTTTTT
CASSSGLQPTNEKLFF
>.|TRBJ1-3|TRBV4-1|TRBD1
TGCGCCAGCAGCCAAGATCCAGGGGGTGCAGGAAACACCATATATTTT
CASSQDPGGAGNTIYF
>.|TRBJ1-5|TRBV30|TRBD1
TGTGCCTGGAGAAAAGGACAGGGAAGCAATCAGCCCCAGCATTTT
CAWRKGQGSNQPQHF
>once|TRBJ2-7|TRBV10-1|.
TGCGCCAGCAGTGAGTCACCCCGATCGGGTGAGCAGTACTTC
CASSESPRSGEQYF
>.|TRBJ1-5|TRBV19|.
TGTGCCAGTAGTATGCCGCGGCAGAATAGCAATCAGCCCCAGCATTTT
CASSMPRQNSNQPQHF
>.|TRBJ1-1|TRBV7-2|.
TGTGCCAGCAGCTTAGCGCTGGGTCGGGGGAACACTGAAGCTTTCTTT
CASSLALGRGNTEAFF
>.|TRBJ2-1|TRBV2|.
TGTGCCAGCAGTGACGAAGTCTGGGGCTCCTACAATGAGCAGTTCTTC
CASSDEVWGSYNEQFF
>.|TRBJ2-7|TRBV7-6|.
TGTGCCAGCAGCCCAAATCCTATGCTAGGCGAGCAGTACTTC
CASSPNPMLGEQYF
>.|TRBJ2-2|TRBV15|.
TGTGCCACCAGCACGCTGACAGGAGGGACCGGGGAGCTGTTTTTT
CATSTLTGGTGELFF
>.|TRBJ1-5|TRBV7-2|.
TGTGCCAGCAGTTATAGGGGCCCTTATAGCAATCAGCCCCAGCATTTT
CASSYRGPYSNQPQHF
>.|TRBJ2-7|TRBV28|TRBD2
TGTGCCAGCAGTTTTGTTCTGATGACTAGCGGTCCCTACGAGCAGTACTTC
CASSFVLMTSGPYEQYF
>.|TRBJ2-1|TRBV15|.
TGTGCCACCAGCAGGAAGATTTCGGAGGGCCTGGGCAATGAGCAGTTCTTC
CATSRKISEGLGNEQFF
>few|TRBJ1-2|TRBV14|.
TGTGCCAGCAGCTACGACCATAGCTATGGCTACACCTTC
CASSYDHSYGYTF
>.|TRBJ2-2|TRBV7-7|.
TGTGCCAGCAGCTTCTTGGGGGCGCAGGTCGGGGAGCTGTTTTTT
CASSFLGAQVGELFF
>few|TRBJ2-1|TRBV5-1|TRBD1
TGCGCCAGCAGCTCCGGACAGGGGGCCTACAATGAGCAGTTCTTC
CASSSGQGAYNEQFF
>once|TRBJ2-1|TRBV11-3|TRBD1
TGTGCCAGCAGCTCCGGACAGGGAACCTACAATGAGCAGTTCTTC
CASSSGQGTYNEQFF
>.|TRBJ1-2|TRBV9|.
TGTGCCAGCAGCCCACGGGACGCAATGGGAGATGGCTACACCTTC
CASSPRDAMGDGYTF
>.|TRBJ1-1|TRBV29-1|.
TGCAGCGTGCGGCGAGGAGCCCGGACCACTGAAGCTTTCTTT
CSVRRGARTTEAFF
>.|TRBJ2-3|TRBV13|.
TGTGCCAGCAGCAAACCTAACACAGATACGCAGTATTTT
CASSKPNTDTQYF
>.|TRBJ2-2|TRBV6-1|TRBD2
TGTGCCAGCAGCCCCCCGGGGGGGGGCGGGGAGCTGTTTTTT
CASSPPGGGGELFF
>.|TRBJ2-5|TRBV6-5|TRBD2
TGTGCCAGCAGGGTAGCGGGAGGTAACCAAGAGACCCAGTACTTC
CASRVAGGNQETQYF